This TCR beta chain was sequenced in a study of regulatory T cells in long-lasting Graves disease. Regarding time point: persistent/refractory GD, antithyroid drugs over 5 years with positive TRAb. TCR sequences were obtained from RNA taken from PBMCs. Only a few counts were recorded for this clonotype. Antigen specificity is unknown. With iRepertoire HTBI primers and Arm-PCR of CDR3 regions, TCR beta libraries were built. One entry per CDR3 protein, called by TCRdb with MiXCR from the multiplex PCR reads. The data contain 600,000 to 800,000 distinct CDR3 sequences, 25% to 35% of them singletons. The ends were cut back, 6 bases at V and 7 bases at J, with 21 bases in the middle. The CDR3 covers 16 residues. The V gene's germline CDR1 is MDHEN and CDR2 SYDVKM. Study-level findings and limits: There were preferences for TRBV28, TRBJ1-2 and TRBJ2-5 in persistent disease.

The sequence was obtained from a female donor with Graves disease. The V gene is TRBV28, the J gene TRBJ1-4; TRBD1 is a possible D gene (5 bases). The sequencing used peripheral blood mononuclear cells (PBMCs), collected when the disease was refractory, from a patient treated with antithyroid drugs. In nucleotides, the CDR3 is TGTGCCAGCAGGGATACGACAGCCGCCGAGGGTGAAAAACTGTTTTTT. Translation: CASRDTTAAEGEKLFF.